This T cell receptor (beta chain) was found in a study of T cells in Graves' hyperthyroidism and ophthalmopathy. General study results and limits: Appearing also in blood were most of the thyroid clonotypes expanded above 0.001. Ophthalmopathy prediction by the model preceded onset by a median approximately six months.

Exclusions: uncontrolled infection, other autoimmune disease, pregnancy, lactation. Extraction of PBMCs used roughly 9.4 ml of fresh peripheral blood. TCR beta CDR3 region amplification was performed from RNA transcripts. With the HTBI primer set, the TCR CDR3 went through a first round of RT-PCR. TCRdb fed the multiplex PCR reads into MiXCR, producing one record per CDR3 protein. The sample carries fewer than 110,000 distinct CDR3 sequences, around a sixth recorded once. This clonotype was detected ten times or more. The antigen is undetermined. The sequenced sample was blood. The TCR originated in a woman aged 45-65 years with Graves' hyperthyroidism.

CDR3 residues: CASSLGSENEQFF. CDR3 in DNA: TGCGCCAGCAGCTTGGGGTCCGAAAATGAGCAGTTCTTC. The chain couples TRBV5-1 to TRBJ2-1, with no clear D. Trimming cost V 0 bases and J 7 bases, with 8 bases left between them. CDR1 and CDR2 (germline): SGHRS, YFSETQ. CDR3 length: 13 residues.